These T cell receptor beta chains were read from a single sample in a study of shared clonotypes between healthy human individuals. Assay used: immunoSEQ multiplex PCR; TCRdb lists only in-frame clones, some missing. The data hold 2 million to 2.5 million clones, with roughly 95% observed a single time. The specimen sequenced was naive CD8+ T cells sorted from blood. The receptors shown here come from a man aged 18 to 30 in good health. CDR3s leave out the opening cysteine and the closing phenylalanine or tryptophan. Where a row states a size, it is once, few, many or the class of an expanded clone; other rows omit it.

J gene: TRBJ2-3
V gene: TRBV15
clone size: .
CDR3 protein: ATSLLSDTQY

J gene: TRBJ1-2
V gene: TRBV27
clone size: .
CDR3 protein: ASSLGSDTSYGYT

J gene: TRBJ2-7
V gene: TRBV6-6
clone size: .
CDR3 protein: ASSPAVSYEQY

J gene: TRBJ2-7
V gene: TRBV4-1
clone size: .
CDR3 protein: ASSQVGQGKFAYEQY

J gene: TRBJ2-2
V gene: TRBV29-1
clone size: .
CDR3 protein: SVTGNEPGELF

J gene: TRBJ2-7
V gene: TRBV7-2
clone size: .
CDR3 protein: ASEGPLYEQY

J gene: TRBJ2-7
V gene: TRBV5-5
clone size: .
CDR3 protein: ASSWGSGSEQY

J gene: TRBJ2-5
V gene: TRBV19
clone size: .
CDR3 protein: ASSPWDQETQY

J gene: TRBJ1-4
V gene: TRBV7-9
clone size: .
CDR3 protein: ASSSPDRGLHKLF

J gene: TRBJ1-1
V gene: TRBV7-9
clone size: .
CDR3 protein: ASRPATDLMNTEAF

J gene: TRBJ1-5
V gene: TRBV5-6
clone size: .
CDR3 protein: ASSLSGFGNQPQH

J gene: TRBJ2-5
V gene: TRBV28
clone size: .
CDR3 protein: ASSFWEGETQY

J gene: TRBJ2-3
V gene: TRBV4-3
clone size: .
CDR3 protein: ASSQDSGSVDTQY

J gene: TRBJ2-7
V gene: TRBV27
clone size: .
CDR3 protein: ASSPLAETYEQY

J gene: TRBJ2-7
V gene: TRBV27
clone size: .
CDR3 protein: ASSPLGQAYEQY

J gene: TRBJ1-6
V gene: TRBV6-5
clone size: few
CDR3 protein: ASSYTNSPLH

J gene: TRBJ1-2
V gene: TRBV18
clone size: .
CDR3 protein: ASSPPDNYGYT

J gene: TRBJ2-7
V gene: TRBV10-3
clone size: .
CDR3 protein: AISSTSGRMYEQY

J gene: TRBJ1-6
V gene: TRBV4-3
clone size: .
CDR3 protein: ASSHLQGDSPLH